This T cell receptor beta chain was observed in a study of T-cell reconstitution after alpha-beta-depleted transplantation in children. This CDR3 contains 13 residues. Germline loops: CDR1 SEHNR, CDR2 FQNEAQ (reference sequence). After removal of 5 bases from V and 3 bases from J, the junction contained 2 bases not matched to a gene. Unique molecular identifiers were incorporated when the TCRbeta library was constructed. TCRdb fed the PCR reads into MiXCR, producing one record per CDR3 protein. The repertoire includes around 190,000 distinct CDR3 sequences, about 7% of them detected once, and less than 7% sits in the top ten. This clonotype was counted at least ten times.

The sample here was PBMCs, taken before TCRalphabeta/CD19-depleted stem cell transplant. The clonotype originates from a boy aged 2 to 10 with acute lymphoblastic leukemia, due to receive a stem cell transplant. The rearrangement links TRBV7-9 to TRBJ2-5, with 8 bases aligning to TRBD2. The CDR3 coding sequence is TGTGCCAGCAGCCCAGCGGGGGAAGAGACCCAGTACTTC. Protein: CASSPAGEETQYF.